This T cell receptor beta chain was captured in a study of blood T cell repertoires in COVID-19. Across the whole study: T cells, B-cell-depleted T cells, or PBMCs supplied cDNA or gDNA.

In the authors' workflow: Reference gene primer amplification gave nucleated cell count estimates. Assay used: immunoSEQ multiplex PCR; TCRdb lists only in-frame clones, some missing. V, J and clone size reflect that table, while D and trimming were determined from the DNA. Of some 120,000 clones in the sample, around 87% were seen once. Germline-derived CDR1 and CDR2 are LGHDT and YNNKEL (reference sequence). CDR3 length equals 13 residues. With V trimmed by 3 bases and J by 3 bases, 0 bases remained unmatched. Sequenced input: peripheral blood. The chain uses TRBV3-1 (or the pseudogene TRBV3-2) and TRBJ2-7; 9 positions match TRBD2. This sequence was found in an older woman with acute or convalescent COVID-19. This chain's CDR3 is CASSQREGYEQYF. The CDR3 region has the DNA TGTGCCAGCAGCCAGCGGGAGGGCTACGAGCAGTACTTC.